Listed below are T cell receptor beta chains from one sample, sequenced in a study of Graves' ophthalmopathy and Graves' hyperthyroidism. Each CDR3 protein is one row after TCRdb ran MiXCR on the multiplex PCR reads. In the table there are 400,000 to 450,000 distinct CDR3 sequences, around a fifth of which are singletons. The sequenced material came from peripheral blood. These receptor sequences come from a woman younger than 35 with stable Graves' hyperthyroidism. The CDR3 runs from the conserved cysteine through the conserved F or W. Fields, in order: J gene, V gene, D gene, clone size, CDR3 DNA, CDR3 protein. A D gene is named only where the DNA matches it firmly. The size field is filled for only some rows; it gives once, few, many or a size class.

TRBJ2-5,TRBV20-1,.,many,TGCAGTGCCCCCCCTGGCGGCCAAGAGACCCAGTACTTC,CSAPPGGQETQYF
TRBJ2-7,TRBV11-2,.,many,TGTGCCAGCAGTATCAGAGGGGTCGGGAGAGCCTACGAGCAGTACTTC,CASSIRGVGRAYEQYF
TRBJ1-1,TRBV6-1,.,few,TGTGCCAGCAGTGAAAACAGGGTAACTGAAGCTTTCTTT,CASSENRVTEAFF
TRBJ2-2,TRBV6-2/TRBV6-3,TRBD1,many,TGTGCCAGCAGTTACTCGCCGCAGGGGGCCCCCGGGGAGCTGTTTTTT,CASSYSPQGAPGELFF
TRBJ1-2,TRBV25-1,TRBD1,.,TGTGCCAGCAGTGCCCTATCGGGACAGCCTTATGGCTACACCTTC,CASSALSGQPYGYTF
TRBJ1-2,TRBV28,.,few,TGTGCCACCCTGGGAAACAGGGTGGGCTATGGCTACACCTTC,CATLGNRVGYGYTF
TRBJ1-1,TRBV18,.,.,TGTGCCAGCTCACCTTTAGGGCGCCGAGAAGCTTTCTTT,CASSPLGRREAFF
TRBJ2-5,TRBV7-2,.,many,TGTGCCAGCAGCTTGGTTGTAGAGACCCAGTACTTC,CASSLVVETQYF
TRBJ2-7,TRBV3-1,.,few,TGTGCCAGCAGCCAAGCGGAGGGGGGTCCCTACGAGCAGTACTTC,CASSQAEGGPYEQYF
TRBJ2-5,TRBV7-2,TRBD2,many,TGTGCCAGCAAAAATCTAGCGGGAGCGTGGGAGACCCAGTACTTC,CASKNLAGAWETQYF
TRBJ2-2,TRBV11-2,.,many,TGTGCCAGCAGCCCTAGTGGGAGAAATACCGGGGAGCTGTTTTTT,CASSPSGRNTGELFF
TRBJ2-2,TRBV11-1,TRBD2,many,TGTGCCAGCAGCTTACTCGGGGGGGTGAGCTTCGCCGGGGAGCTGTTTTTT,CASSLLGGVSFAGELFF
TRBJ1-3,TRBV18,TRBD1,few,TGTGCCAGCTCAACCGACAGGGGGCGACTCCCTGGAAACACCATATATTTT,CASSTDRGRLPGNTIYF
TRBJ2-5,TRBV7-9,.,many,TGTGCCAGCAGCTTAAAAGAGGCGGCCCCCGGGACCCAGTACTTC,CASSLKEAAPGTQYF
TRBJ1-5,TRBV10-3,TRBD1,many,TGTGCCATCAGTCCTACAGGGGGAGGCCAGCCCCAGCATTTT,CAISPTGGGQPQHF
TRBJ1-2,TRBV27,.,many,TGTGCCAGCAGTTTATACGGAGCAAACTATGGCTACACCTTC,CASSLYGANYGYTF
TRBJ2-5,TRBV20-1,TRBD1,many,TGCAGTGCCCCGACAGGGAGAGAGACCCAGTACTTC,CSAPTGRETQYF
TRBJ1-2,TRBV30,.,many,TGTGCCTGGAGTCCGGGCCCAAAGGGACTCACCTTC,CAWSPGPKGLTF
TRBJ2-6,TRBV28,.,many,TGTGCCAGCAGTTTCAACAGGATTAGCTCTGGGGCCAACGTCCTGACTTTC,CASSFNRISSGANVLTF
TRBJ2-7,TRBV29-1,TRBD2,many,TGCAGCGTTGAAGGGGGGACTAAATACGAGCAGTACTTC,CSVEGGTKYEQYF
TRBJ2-4,TRBV29-1,.,many,TGCAGCGTTGGGTACGGGCCAAACATTCAGTACTTC,CSVGYGPNIQYF
TRBJ1-2,TRBV29-1,TRBD1,.,TGCAGCGTGGCTGACAGGGGACCCTATGGCTACACCTTC,CSVADRGPYGYTF
TRBJ2-7,TRBV9,TRBD2,.,TGTGCCAGCAACGCACGGAGCGGGACGTTCCACGAGCAGTACTTC,CASNARSGTFHEQYF
TRBJ1-1,TRBV6-1,.,.,TGTGCCAGCACCCAGAAGGTGATAGGCAGTGAAGCTTTCTTT,CASTQKVIGSEAFF
TRBJ2-2,TRBV2,TRBD2,many,TGTGCCAGCAAGACTAGCGGATTCACCGGGGAGCTGTTTTTT,CASKTSGFTGELFF
TRBJ2-5,TRBV30,.,.,TGTGCATGGGCAGTGGCCGAAGAGACCCAGTACTTC,CAWAVAEETQYF
TRBJ1-5,TRBV12-3/TRBV12-4,.,many,TGTGCCAGCAGTGACCCCAGGGGCCAGGGGCATCAGCCCCAGCATTTT,CASSDPRGQGHQPQHF
TRBJ2-5,TRBV6-5,.,few,TGTGCCAGCGGGGGGAGCCAAGAGACCCAGTACTTC,CASGGSQETQYF
TRBJ2-7,TRBV18,.,few,TGTGCCAGCTCACCATGGTTACAGGTGGGGGATACTTACGAGCAGTACTTC,CASSPWLQVGDTYEQYF
TRBJ2-1,TRBV24-1,TRBD1,many,TGTGCCACCAGTGATCCCGGGACAGGGTTGTACAATGAGCAGTTCTTC,CATSDPGTGLYNEQFF
TRBJ2-7,TRBV11-2,TRBD1,many,TGTGCCAGCAGCATGGACAGGGTGATAACCTACGAGCAGTACTTC,CASSMDRVITYEQYF
TRBJ2-5,TRBV24-1,TRBD2,.,TGTGCCACCAGTGATTTAGCGGGGGCTAGGGAGACCCAGTACTTC,CATSDLAGARETQYF
TRBJ1-5,TRBV6-2/TRBV6-3,TRBD1,once,TGTGCCAGCAGGCCTCTTACAGGGGCGTTAAAGCAGCCCCAGCATTTT,CASRPLTGALKQPQHF
TRBJ2-6,TRBV6-5,.,many,TGTGCCAGCAGTTACAGAAGTACTGGGGCCAACGTCCTGACTTTC,CASSYRSTGANVLTF
TRBJ2-6,TRBV7-2,TRBD1,many,TGTGCCAGCAGCTACTATCGGGACAGTCGCTCTGGGGCCAACGTCCTGACTTTC,CASSYYRDSRSGANVLTF
TRBJ2-5,TRBV28,.,many,TGTGCCAGCAGTTTATTCGAGGGCCCCCAAGAGACCCAGTACTTC,CASSLFEGPQETQYF
TRBJ2-7,TRBV29-1,TRBD2,many,TGCAGCGTTGTTCCCTTCGCGGCTAGCGGGAGTTACGAGCAGTACTTC,CSVVPFAASGSYEQYF
TRBJ1-1,TRBV3-1,TRBD1,once,TGTGCCAGCAGTCACCGGGACAGGGGGACCCGAGAAGCTTTCTTT,CASSHRDRGTREAFF
TRBJ2-7,TRBV27,.,many,TGTGCCAGCAGTTTAGGTATACAGTCCCTTCTGGAGCAGTACTTC,CASSLGIQSLLEQYF
TRBJ1-3,TRBV24-1,TRBD1,many,TGTGCCACCAGTGACGACAGGGTTGGAAACACCATATATTTT,CATSDDRVGNTIYF
TRBJ2-2,TRBV24-1,.,many,TGTGCCACCGCGCCCCTCCGACCGAACACCGGGGAGCTGTTTTTT,CATAPLRPNTGELFF
TRBJ1-2,TRBV28,.,.,TGTGCCAGCAGTTTCAGGCCAGCGAACTATGGCTACACCTTC,CASSFRPANYGYTF
TRBJ2-7,TRBV6-2/TRBV6-3,.,.,TGTGCCAGCAGTTACGGGACCCAAGGGTACGAGCAGTACTTC,CASSYGTQGYEQYF
TRBJ2-6,TRBV4-2,.,few,TGTGCCAGCAGCCAAGTCATCCCGGGTCCCCTCTCTGGGGCCAACGTCCTGACTTTC,CASSQVIPGPLSGANVLTF
TRBJ2-5,TRBV24-1,TRBD2,many,TGTGCCACCAGTCGCGGGACTAGCCAAGAGACCCAGTACTTC,CATSRGTSQETQYF
TRBJ1-5,TRBV27,TRBD1,many,TGTGCCAGCAGTTTATACAGGGGAATTAGCAATCAGCCCCAGCATTTT,CASSLYRGISNQPQHF
TRBJ2-5,TRBV6-2/TRBV6-3,TRBD2,many,TGTGCCAGCAGGCGACTAGCGGGAGAGGAGACCCAGTACTTC,CASRRLAGEETQYF
TRBJ2-2,TRBV6-1,TRBD2,once,TGTGCCAGCAGTGAAGGACTAGCGGGAGATCACGGGGAGCTGTTTTTT,CASSEGLAGDHGELFF
TRBJ2-7,TRBV6-1,.,many,TGTGCCAGCAGTGAAAGAAGGCAGGGTAGCTACGAGCAGTACTTC,CASSERRQGSYEQYF
TRBJ2-7,TRBV25-1,TRBD1,many,TGTGCCAGCAGTGGGGGACAGGGCCCCTACGAGCAGTACTTC,CASSGGQGPYEQYF
TRBJ1-1,TRBV7-2,.,many,TGTGCCAGCTTCCCCCCGAAGGGATGGAACACTGAAGCTTTCTTT,CASFPPKGWNTEAFF
TRBJ2-5,TRBV12-3/TRBV12-4,.,many,TGTGCCAGCAGTCCCCTAGGGCGTTGGGAGACCCAGTACTTC,CASSPLGRWETQYF
TRBJ2-7,TRBV7-2,.,few,TGTGCCAGCAGCTCTTACAGGGAGTTCGAGCAGTACTTC,CASSSYREFEQYF
TRBJ1-2,TRBV7-8,.,.,TGTGCCAGCAGACCGGGACGCCCAAGAGGGGATGGCTACACCTTC,CASRPGRPRGDGYTF